This T cell receptor (beta chain) is from a study of CD8+CD57+ T cells in acquired aplastic anemia. Study information: Healthy donor sequencing depth: around 9.9 million CD4+, roughly 12 million CD8+ reads.

Study-level findings and limits: It was found that more than 25 CD8+ CDR3 sequences were shared between patients and controls. Patients were compared with controls for CD8+ Simpson's diversity, and no significant difference emerged.

Details on this clonotype: The antigen is undetermined.

The template for TCR beta VDJ and CDR3 sequence profiling was genomic DNA. TCRdb called the reads again in MiXCR, with one record for every CDR3 protein. This table holds about 180,000 distinct CDR3 sequences, 40% to 50% found once. This CDR3 is built from 14 residues. V lost 0 bases, J lost 2 bases, and 6 bases lay in between. Per the germline V gene, CDR1 is SGHRS and CDR2 is YFSETQ. V is TRBV5-1 and J is TRBJ1-3; the D is unclear. The sequenced sample consisted of sorted CD4+, CD8+, or CD8+CD57+ T cells (not recorded which) from PBMCs. This receptor was obtained from a human donor in good health. The CDR3 sequence: CASSLDSAGNTIYF. The CDR3 nucleotides are TGCGCCAGCAGCTTGGATTCAGCTGGAAACACCATATATTTT.